This entry lists 5 T cell receptor beta chains sequenced from one sample in a study of beta chain features in type 1 diabetes. These receptors' antigens are unknown. General study findings and limits: Moderately but significantly shorter TCRB CDR3s were found in Type 1 diabetes patients in all four CD4+ subsets.

Of the isolated RNA, all was reverse transcribed, and so the sequenced material was expressed TCRB transcripts. TCRdb's copy holds only in-frame clones and misses some; the assay was immunoSEQ multiplex PCR. The table has over 100,000 clones, around 15% seen once. Material for sequencing was central memory CD4+ T cells from blood. All receptors come from a man in his thirties or forties with type 1 diabetes.

This sequence joins TRBV9 and TRBJ2-3; TRBD2 is a possible D gene (6 bases). The germline V gene has CDR1 SGDLS and CDR2 YYNGEE. V lost 4 bases, J lost 4 bases, and 19 bases lay in between. The CDR3 has 16 residues. CDR3 amino acids: CASSPHQPGVADTQYF. The CDR3 bases are TGTGCCAGCAGCCCACACCAACCGGGGGTGGCAGATACGCAGTATTTT.

This clone was found many times. V usage is TRBV19 and J usage is TRBJ1-5; D might be TRBD1 (5 bases). This CDR3 has 15 residues. With 8 bases removed from V and 2 bases from J, the gap between germline ends came to 16 bases. The germline gives CDR1 LNHDA, CDR2 SQIVND (reference sequence). The CDR3 protein is CASSTGRGGNQPQHF. In DNA, the CDR3 is TGTGCCAGTTCTACGGGGCGGGGAGGCAATCAGCCCCAGCATTTT.

For the CDR3, the DNA is TGTGCCAGCAGCTGGGGGAGGTTGGGCCCCGGAGAGAATCAGCCCCAGCATTTT. Residues: CASSWGRLGPGENQPQHF. The rearrangement joins TRBV7-8 to TRBJ1-5; D is possibly TRBD1 (5 bases). With 4 bases removed from V and 4 bases from J, the gap between germline ends came to 23 bases. The CDR3 length is 18 residues. Germline CDR1 is SGHVS and CDR2 is FQNEAQ.

This clone has more than one count but fewer than ten. The rearrangement joins TRBV7-2 to TRBJ2-5, with D uncertain. The germline V gene encodes CDR1 SGHTA and CDR2 FQGNSA. This CDR3 region has 14 residues. V dropped 5 bases and J dropped 4 bases, with 14 bases sitting between them. Written as DNA, the CDR3 is TGTGCCAGCAGCCCCCAGTCGGGTCTAGAGACCCAGTACTTC. Translating gives CASSPQSGLETQYF.

The chain has TRBV7-6 and TRBJ1-4, with 7 nucleotides matching TRBD1. CDR1 is SGHVS and CDR2 is FNYEAQ in the germline V gene. V gave up 5 bases and J gave up 8 bases; unmatched junction bases: 11. The CDR3 loop spans 15 amino acids. DNA for the CDR3: TGTGCCAGCAGCAGAGTAAGGGGGCAGGAGGAAAAACTGTTTTTT. This translates into CASSRVRGQEEKLFF. Variable domain in full (rest from reference TRBV7-6 and TRBJ1-4): GAGVSQSPRYKVTKRGQDVALRCDPISGHVSLYWYRQALGQGPEFLTYFNYEAQQDKSGLPNDRFSAERPEGSISTLTIQRTEQRDSAMYRCASSRVRGQEEKLFFGSGTQLSVL.